These 11 T cell receptor beta chains came from one sample sequenced in a study of blood T cell repertoires in COVID-19. Assay used: immunoSEQ multiplex PCR; TCRdb lists only in-frame clones, some missing. The data contain under 110,000 clones, roughly 92% of them seen just once; the ten biggest clones take up 5.7%. Sequenced input: peripheral blood. Every receptor here comes from a man aged 45-65 years with active COVID-19.

The rearrangement uses TRBV28 and TRBJ1-2, with 10 bases that match TRBD1. CDR1 and CDR2 from the germline V gene are MDHEN and SYDVKM. This CDR3 contains 15 residues. V trimming: 6 bases; J trimming: 0 bases; junction bases outside the gene matches: 4. In DNA, the CDR3 is TGTGCCAGCAGAGACAGGGGGCAGGCTAACTATGGCTACACCTTC. It is translated as CASRDRGQANYGYTF.

The chain joins TRBV28 to TRBJ2-7; 10 bases line up with TRBD1. Unmatched junction bases numbered 7, after V lost 5 bases and J lost 3 bases. Germline V CDR1 and CDR2: MDHEN, SYDVKM. The CDR3 has 15 amino acids. This CDR3 is CASSKTGTGVYEQYF. CDR3 nucleotides: TGTGCCAGCAGTAAAACCGGGACAGGGGTCTACGAGCAGTACTTC.

The chain combines TRBV6-6 with TRBJ2-2, with 8 bases aligning to TRBD1. The CDR3 runs to 16 residues. V gave up 10 bases and J gave up 5 bases; unmatched junction bases: 15. CDR1 and CDR2 (germline): MNHNY, SVGAGI (reference sequence). DNA of the CDR3: TGTGCCACCCAGTTACCCGCAGGGGGCGGAACCGGGGAGCTGTTTTTT. Its protein product is CATQLPAGGGTGELFF.

This sequence joins TRBV7-6 and TRBJ2-3, with 11 bases lining up with TRBD1. CDR1 and CDR2 (germline): SGHVS, FNYEAQ. Trimming took 4 bases from V and 1 from J; bases not matched to a gene: 1. The CDR3 length is 15 residues. The CDR3 here is CASSSGQGGTDTQYF. The CDR3 DNA follows: TGTGCCAGCAGCTCGGGACAGGGGGGCACAGATACGCAGTATTTT.

The chain couples TRBV5-1 to TRBJ1-1, with 9 bases identical to TRBD1. V lost 4 bases, J lost 11 bases, and 12 bases stayed unmatched. This CDR3 is built from 14 residues. CDR1 is SGHRS and CDR2 is YFSETQ in the germline V gene. DNA for the CDR3: TGCGCCAGCAGCCCGCTACAGGGGGCGGAGGGGGCTTTCTTT. Translating gives CASSPLQGAEGAFF.

This clone was detected a few times. This chain links TRBV7-9 with TRBJ2-2; tentatively, D is TRBD2 (6 bases). CDR1 SEHNR and CDR2 FQNEAQ come from the germline V gene (reference sequence). V was trimmed by 2 bases and J by 7 bases, leaving 8 bases between them. The CDR3 covers 13 residues. The CDR3 here is CASSLTGVGELFF. The CDR3 coding sequence is TGTGCCAGCAGCTTAACGGGAGTCGGGGAGCTGTTTTTT.

The chain combines TRBV24-1 with TRBJ2-1; D is uncertain. CDR1 is KGHDR, CDR2 SFDVKD, per germline. V was pared by 2 bases and J by 0 bases, with 13 bases between. The CDR3 runs to 17 residues. The CDR3 loop is CATSDSPGRISYNEQFF. The CDR3 coding sequence is TGTGCCACCAGTGATTCCCCCGGCAGGATCTCCTACAATGAGCAGTTCTTC.

This chain uses TRBV9 with TRBJ1-4; 8 bases are a match to TRBD1. CDR1 and CDR2 (germline): SGDLS, YYNGEE. After removal of 4 bases from V and 8 bases from J, the junction contained 13 bases not matched to a gene. The CDR3 loop spans 16 amino acids. In DNA, the CDR3 is TGTGCCAGCAGCTCCACTTCGGACAGGGTGGGAGAAAAACTGTTTTTT. This encodes CASSSTSDRVGEKLFF.

CDR3 nucleotides: TGCAGTGCTATACAGGGGACGGCTCAGCATTTT. Protein product: CSAIQGTAQHF. J is TRBJ1-5 and V is TRBV20-1; 7 bases align to TRBD1. CDR1 and CDR2 (germline): DFQATT, SNEGSKA (reference sequence). V shed 4 bases, J shed 13 bases, and the junction held 7 bases outside the gene matches. CDR3 length equals 11 residues.

This chain links TRBV24-1 with TRBJ2-3; D remains ambiguous. With 3 bases removed from V and 2 bases from J, the gap between germline ends came to 5 bases. CDR3 length: 13 amino acids. The germline gives CDR1 KGHDR, CDR2 SFDVKD. The CDR3 DNA reads as TGTGCCACCAGTGATGAGATCACAGATACGCAGTATTTT. It encodes CATSDEITDTQYF.

The chain couples TRBV7-9 to TRBJ1-6, with D perhaps TRBD1 (6 bases). Germline values: CDR1 SEHNR, CDR2 FQNEAQ (reference sequence). Trimming shortened V by 5 bases and J by 7 bases, and 15 bases separated the two germline ends. CDR3 size: 15 residues. The CDR3 loop reads CASSPTTGLNSPLHF. Here the CDR3 DNA reads TGTGCCAGCAGCCCCACCACAGGGTTGAATTCACCCCTCCACTTT.